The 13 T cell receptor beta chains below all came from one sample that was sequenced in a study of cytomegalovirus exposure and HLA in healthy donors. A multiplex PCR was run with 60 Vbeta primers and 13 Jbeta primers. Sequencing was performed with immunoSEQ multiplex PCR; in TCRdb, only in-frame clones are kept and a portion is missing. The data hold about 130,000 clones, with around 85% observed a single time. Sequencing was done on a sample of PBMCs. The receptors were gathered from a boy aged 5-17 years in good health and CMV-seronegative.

The CDR3 sequence is CASSYGLAGGPNTGELFF. The DNA of the CDR3 is TGCGCCAGCAGCTATGGACTAGCGGGCGGGCCGAACACCGGGGAGCTGTTTTTT. The chain couples TRBV5-1 to TRBJ2-2; 11 bases map to TRBD2. CDR1 SGHRS and CDR2 YFSETQ come from the germline V gene. The CDR3 has 18 amino acids. V shed 3 bases, J shed 0 bases, and the junction held 7 bases outside the gene matches.

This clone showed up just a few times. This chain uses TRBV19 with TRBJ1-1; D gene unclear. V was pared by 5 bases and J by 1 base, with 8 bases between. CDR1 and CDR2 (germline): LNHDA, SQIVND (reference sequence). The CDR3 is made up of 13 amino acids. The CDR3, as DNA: TGTGCCAGTAGTCCAGGTGGGAACACTGAAGCTTTCTTT. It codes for CASSPGGNTEAFF.

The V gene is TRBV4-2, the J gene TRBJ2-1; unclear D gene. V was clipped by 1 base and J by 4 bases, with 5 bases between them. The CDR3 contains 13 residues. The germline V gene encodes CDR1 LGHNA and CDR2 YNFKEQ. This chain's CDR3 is CASSQGQYNEQFF. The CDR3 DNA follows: TGTGCCAGCAGCCAAGGGCAGTACAATGAGCAGTTCTTC.

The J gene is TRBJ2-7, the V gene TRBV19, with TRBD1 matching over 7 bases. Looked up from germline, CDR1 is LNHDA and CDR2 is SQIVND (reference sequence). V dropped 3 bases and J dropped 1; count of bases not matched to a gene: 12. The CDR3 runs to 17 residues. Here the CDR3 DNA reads TGTGCCAGTAGTATCGGGACAGACTTGGCCGGTTCCTACGAGCAGTACTTC. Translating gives CASSIGTDLAGSYEQYF.

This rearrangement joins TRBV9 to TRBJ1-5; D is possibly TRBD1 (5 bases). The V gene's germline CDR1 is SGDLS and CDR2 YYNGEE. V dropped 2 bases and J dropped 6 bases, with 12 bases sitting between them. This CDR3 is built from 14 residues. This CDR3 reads CASSVDGAGQPQHF. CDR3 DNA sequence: TGTGCCAGCAGCGTCGATGGGGCTGGTCAGCCCCAGCATTTT. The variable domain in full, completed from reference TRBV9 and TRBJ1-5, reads DSGVTQTPKHLITATGQRVTLRCSPRSGDLSVYWYQQSLDQGLQFLIQYYNGEERAKGNILERFSAQQFPDLHSELNLSSLELGDSALYFCASSVDGAGQPQHFGDGTRLSIL.

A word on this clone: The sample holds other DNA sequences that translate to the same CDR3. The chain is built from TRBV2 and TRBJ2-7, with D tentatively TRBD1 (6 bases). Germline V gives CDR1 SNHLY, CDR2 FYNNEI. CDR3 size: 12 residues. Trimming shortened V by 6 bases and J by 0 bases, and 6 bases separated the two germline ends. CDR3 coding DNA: TGTGCCAGCAGGGACAGCTCCTACGAGCAGTACTTC. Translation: CASRDSSYEQYF.

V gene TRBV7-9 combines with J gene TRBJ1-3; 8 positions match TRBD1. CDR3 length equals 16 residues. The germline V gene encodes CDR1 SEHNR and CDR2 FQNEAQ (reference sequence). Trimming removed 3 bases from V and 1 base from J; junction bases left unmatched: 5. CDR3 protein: CASSFLQGESGNTIYF. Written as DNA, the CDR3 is TGTGCCAGCAGCTTCCTACAGGGGGAGTCTGGAAACACCATATATTTT. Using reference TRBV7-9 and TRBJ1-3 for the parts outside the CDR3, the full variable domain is DTGVSQNPRHKITKRGQNVTFRCDPISEHNRLYWYRQTLGQGPEFLTYFQNEAQLEKSRLLSDRFSAERPKGSFSTLEIQRTEQGDSAMYLCASSFLQGESGNTIYFGEGSWLTVV.

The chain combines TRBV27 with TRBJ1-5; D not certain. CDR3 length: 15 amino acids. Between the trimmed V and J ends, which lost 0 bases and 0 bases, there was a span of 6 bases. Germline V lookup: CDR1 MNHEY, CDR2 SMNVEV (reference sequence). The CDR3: CASSLSPHSNQPQHF. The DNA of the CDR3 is TGTGCCAGCAGTTTATCCCCCCATAGCAATCAGCCCCAGCATTTT.

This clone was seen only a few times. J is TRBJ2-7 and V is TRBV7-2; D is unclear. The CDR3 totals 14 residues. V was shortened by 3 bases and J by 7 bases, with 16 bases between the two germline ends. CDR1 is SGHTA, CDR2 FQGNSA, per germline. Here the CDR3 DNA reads TGTGCCAGCAGCTTGGCCAGGTTCCCCTCTGAGCAGTACTTC. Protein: CASSLARFPSEQYF. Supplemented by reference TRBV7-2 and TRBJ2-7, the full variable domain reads GAGVSQSPSNKVTEKGKDVELRCDPISGHTALYWYRQSLGQGLEFLIYFQGNSAPDKSGLPSDRFSAERTGGSVSTLTIQRTQQEDSAVYLCASSLARFPSEQYFGPGTRLTVT.

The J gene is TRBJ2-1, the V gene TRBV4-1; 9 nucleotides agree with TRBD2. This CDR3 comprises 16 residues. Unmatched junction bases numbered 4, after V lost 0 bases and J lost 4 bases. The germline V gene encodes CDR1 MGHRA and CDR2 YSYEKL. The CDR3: CASSQDLLAGYNEQFF. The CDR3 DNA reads TGCGCCAGCAGCCAAGATCTGCTAGCGGGATACAATGAGCAGTTCTTC.

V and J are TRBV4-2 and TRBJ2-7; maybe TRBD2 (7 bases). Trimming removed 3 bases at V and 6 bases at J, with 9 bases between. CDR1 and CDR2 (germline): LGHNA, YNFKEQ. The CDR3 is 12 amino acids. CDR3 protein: CASSHGGAEQYF. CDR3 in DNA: TGTGCCAGCAGCCATGGGGGGGCCGAGCAGTACTTC.

In DNA form, the CDR3 reads TGCGCCAGCAGCCAAGATTCCACTTACAATGAGCAGTTCTTC. This gives the protein CASSQDSTYNEQFF. The chain combines TRBV4-1 with TRBJ2-1; D is unresolved. Germline lookup yields CDR1 MGHRA and CDR2 YSYEKL. CDR3 length equals 14 residues. V dropped 0 bases and J dropped 4 bases, with 7 bases sitting between them.

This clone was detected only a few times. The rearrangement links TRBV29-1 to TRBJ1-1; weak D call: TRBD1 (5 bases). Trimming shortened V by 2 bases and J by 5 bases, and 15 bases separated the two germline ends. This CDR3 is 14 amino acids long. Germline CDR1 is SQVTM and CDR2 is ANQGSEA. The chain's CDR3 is CSVENQGIWTEAFF. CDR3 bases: TGCAGCGTTGAAAACCAGGGCATCTGGACTGAAGCTTTCTTT.